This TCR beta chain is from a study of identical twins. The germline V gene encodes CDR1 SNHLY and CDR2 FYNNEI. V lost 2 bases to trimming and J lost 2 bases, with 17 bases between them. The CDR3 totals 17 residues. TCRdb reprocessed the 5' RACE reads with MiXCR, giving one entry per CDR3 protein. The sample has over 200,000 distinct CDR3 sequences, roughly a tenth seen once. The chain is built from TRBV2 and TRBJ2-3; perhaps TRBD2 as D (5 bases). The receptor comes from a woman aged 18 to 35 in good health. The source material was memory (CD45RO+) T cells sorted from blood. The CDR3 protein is CASSEFGSRDDTDTQYF. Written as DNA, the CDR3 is TGTGCCAGCAGTGAATTTGGTAGTCGGGATGACACAGATACGCAGTATTTT.